The table lists the clone carrying this T cell receptor beta chain with a few counts. Its matching antigen is unknown. The sequenced template was cDNA made from the entire isolated RNA. Some clones are missing from TCRdb's copy, which holds only in-frame ones; the method was immunoSEQ multiplex PCR. Of about 360,000 clones in the sample, over 10% were seen once. The germline gives CDR1 SGHDN, CDR2 FVKESK. The CDR3 consists of 13 residues. The V gene lost 0 bases and the J gene lost 7 bases, with 10 bases spanning the gap. This record belongs to a study of beta chain features in type 1 diabetes. For the study at large: Comparable age, gender and cell yields were observed in patients relative to healthy donors. Findings and caveats of the study: PCR, the amplification step, might favor shorter templates, equally in patients and controls. Moderately but significantly shorter TCRB CDR3s were found in Type 1 diabetes patients in all four CD4+ subsets. Fewer insertions but more deletions were seen at VDJ junctions in type 1 diabetes patients.

By way of CD45RO/CCR7/CD25/CD127/CD95/CD27, the CD4+ regulatory, stem cell-like memory, central memory and naive cells were sorted. This TCR was sampled from a woman younger than 35 with type 1 diabetes. The gene calls are TRBV14 and TRBJ2-7, with D maybe TRBD2 (6 bases). Input material: naive CD4+ T cells from blood. CDR3 loop: CASSQEEGREQYF. The DNA for the CDR3 is TGTGCCAGCAGCCAAGAGGAGGGGAGAGAGCAGTACTTC.